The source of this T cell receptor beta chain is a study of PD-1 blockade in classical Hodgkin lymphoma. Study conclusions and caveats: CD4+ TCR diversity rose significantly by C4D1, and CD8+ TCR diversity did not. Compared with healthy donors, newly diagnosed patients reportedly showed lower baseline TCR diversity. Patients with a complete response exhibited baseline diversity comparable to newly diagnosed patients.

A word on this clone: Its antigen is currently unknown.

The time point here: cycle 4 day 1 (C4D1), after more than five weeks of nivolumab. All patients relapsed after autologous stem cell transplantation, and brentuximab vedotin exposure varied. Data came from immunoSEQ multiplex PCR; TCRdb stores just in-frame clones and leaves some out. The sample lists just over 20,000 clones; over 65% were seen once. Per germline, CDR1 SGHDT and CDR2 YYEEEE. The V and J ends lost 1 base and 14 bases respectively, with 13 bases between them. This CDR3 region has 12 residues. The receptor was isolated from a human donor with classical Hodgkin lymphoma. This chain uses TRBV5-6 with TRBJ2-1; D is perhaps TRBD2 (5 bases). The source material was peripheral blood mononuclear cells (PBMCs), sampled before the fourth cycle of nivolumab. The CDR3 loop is CASSLSLELEFF. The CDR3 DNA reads TGTGCCAGCAGCTTGTCACTAGAGTTAGAGTTCTTC.